This T cell receptor beta chain stems from a study of CD8+CD57+ T cells in acquired aplastic anemia. Study-wide background: Quantities of DNA derived from sorted CD4+ and CD8+ cells averaged roughly 3 ug. Study-level results: CD8+ Simpson's diversity did not differ significantly between patients and controls. Patients and controls were found to share 25 to 35 CD8+ CDR3 sequences.

In this sample, this clonotype turned up many times. The target antigen is unknown. Genomic DNA was employed as the template in profiling TCR beta VDJ and CDR3. TCRdb reanalysed the reads using MiXCR and keeps one entry per CDR3 protein. The top ten clones hold around 46% of a sample with about 190,000 distinct CDR3 sequences, around 65% of them seen once. Sequenced material: sorted CD4+, CD8+, or CD8+CD57+ T cells (not recorded which) from PBMCs. The TCR comes from a human donor with severe aplastic anemia or a healthy control (not recorded which).

CDR3 amino acids: CSVDGTSGAHTDTQYF. Here the CDR3 DNA reads TGCAGCGTTGACGGGACTAGCGGGGCTCACACAGATACGCAGTATTTT. V usage is TRBV29-1 and J usage is TRBJ2-3, with 13 nucleotides matching TRBD2. This CDR3 is 16 amino acids long. The germline V gene encodes CDR1 SQVTM and CDR2 ANQGSEA. J gave up 2 bases and V 3 bases, and 5 bases lay outside the gene matches.